Shown below are 30 T cell receptor beta chains from a single sample sequenced in a study of T cells in Graves' hyperthyroidism and ophthalmopathy. Amplification targeted TCR beta CDR3 regions from RNA transcripts. HTBI primers were employed in a first-round RT-PCR of the TCR CDR3. From the multiplex PCR reads, TCRdb called clonotypes with MiXCR, one entry per CDR3 protein. This sample yields about 37,000 distinct CDR3 sequences, of which about 47% are seen a single time; roughly a sixth belongs to the top ten. The sample was blood. The receptors originated from a man aged 40-55 years with Graves' ophthalmopathy.

This clonotype showed up many times. A much larger clone sits a single nucleotide away, making a read error possible. V and J are TRBV12-3 or TRBV12-4 and TRBJ1-1; no clear D gene. The CDR3 consists of 13 residues. Written as DNA, the CDR3 is TGTGCCAGCAGGACGGGATCGAACACTGGAGCTTTCTTT. It specifies CASRTGSNTGAFF.

This clonotype was counted a few times. This chain uses TRBV11-3 with TRBJ2-1; TRBD1 matches 10 bases. From germline, CDR1 is SGHNT and CDR2 YENEEA. The J segment lost 9 bases and the V segment lost 3 bases, leaving 11 bases of the junction unmatched. The CDR3 is 16 residues long. Here the CDR3 DNA reads TGTGCCAGCAGCTTTGTGCGGGACAGGGGTGTGGGTGAGCAGTTCTTC. Protein product: CASSFVRDRGVGEQFF. The whole variable domain, filled in from reference TRBV11-3 and TRBJ2-1, reads EAGVVQSPRYKIIEKKQPVAFWCNPISGHNTLYWYLQNLGQGPELLIRYENEEAVDDSQLPKDRFSAERLKGVDSTLKIQPAELGDSAVYLCASSFVRDRGVGEQFFGPGTRLTVL.

Remarks on this clonotype: The CDR3 does not close with the conserved phenylalanine or tryptophan, likely indicating a read error. V gene TRBV7-2 combines with J gene TRBJ2-3; D gene ambiguous. The germline V gene encodes CDR1 SGHTA and CDR2 FQGNSA. Trimming removed 0 bases from V and 4 bases from J, with 5 bases in between. The CDR3 extends over 13 amino acids. CDR3 bases: TGTGCCAGCAGCTTAGCTTCCCCAGATACGCAGTATTGT. This codes for CASSLASPDTQYC.

V usage is TRBV6-6 and J usage is TRBJ2-5; 12 bases are shared with TRBD2. The CDR3 consists of 13 residues. The junction had 0 bases not matched to a gene; V was cut back by 6 bases and J by 4 bases. Germline V gene data show CDR1 as MNHNY and CDR2 as SVGAGI (reference sequence). The CDR3 DNA reads TGTGCCAGCAGGGGACTAGCGGGAGAGACCCAGTACTTC. Its protein is CASRGLAGETQYF.

V and J are TRBV20-1 and TRBJ2-3; 8 bases match TRBD2. Germline CDR1 DFQATT, CDR2 SNEGSKA (reference sequence). V was clipped by 6 bases and J by 1 base; unmatched bases: 6. There are 14 residues in the CDR3. CDR3 coding DNA: TGCAGTGCAACGGGGGGGGCCCGCACAGATACGCAGTATTTT. Encoded protein: CSATGGARTDTQYF.

This clonotype was observed at least ten times. The chain links TRBV3-1 to TRBJ2-5, with D possibly TRBD1 on 6 matching bases. Germline V gives CDR1 LGHDT, CDR2 YNNKEL (reference sequence). Trimming left V 5 bases short and J 3 bases short, with 16 bases between. CDR3 length: 15 amino acids. This chain's CDR3 is CASSVRGLREETQYF. The CDR3 DNA sequence: TGTGCCAGCAGCGTCAGGGGTCTTCGGGAAGAGACCCAGTACTTC.

This clonotype was detected ten times or more. The chain combines TRBV6-1 with TRBJ2-2; 9 nucleotides line up with TRBD1. The CDR3 loop spans 16 amino acids. The germline gives CDR1 MNHNS, CDR2 SASEGT. With V trimmed by 6 bases and J by 1 base, 6 bases remained unmatched. Written as DNA, the CDR3 is TGTGCCAGCAGGGGACAGGGAGTTGTGAACACCGGGGAGCTGTTTTTT. This translates into CASRGQGVVNTGELFF.

The CDR3 here is CASSRGAGRGYNSPLHF. CDR3 nucleotide sequence: TGTGCCAGCAGCAGAGGGGCCGGACGGGGGTATAATTCACCCCTCCACTTT. This rearrangement joins TRBV7-3 to TRBJ1-6, with D possibly TRBD1 on 5 matching bases. There are 17 residues in the CDR3. Germline lookup yields CDR1 SGHTA and CDR2 FQGTGA. V lost 5 bases to trimming and J lost 4 bases, with 18 bases between them.

There are many counts of this clonotype. J is TRBJ1-5 and V is TRBV19; 7 bases align to TRBD1. Germline V lookup: CDR1 LNHDA, CDR2 SQIVND (reference sequence). The length of the CDR3 is 12 residues. Trimming took 4 bases from V and 6 from J; bases not matched to a gene: 0. Here the CDR3 reads CASSTGGQPQHF. DNA of the CDR3: TGTGCCAGTAGTACAGGGGGTCAGCCCCAGCATTTT.

This clonotype is labeled as medium-sized. J is TRBJ2-1 and V is TRBV7-9; the D is unclear. Between the trimmed V and J ends, which lost 10 bases and 5 bases, there was a span of 15 bases. The CDR3 covers 13 residues. The germline gives CDR1 SEHNR, CDR2 FQNEAQ (reference sequence). This CDR3 reads CAMTLDGDNEQFF. CDR3 nucleotides: TGTGCCATGACCTTGGACGGAGACAATGAGCAGTTCTTC.

V is TRBV28 and J is TRBJ2-5; D is possibly TRBD1 or TRBD2 (6 bases each). The V gene's germline CDR1 is MDHEN and CDR2 SYDVKM. V dropped 1 base and J dropped 4 bases, with 13 bases sitting between them. The CDR3 is 15 residues long. The CDR3 nucleotides are TGTGCCAGCAGTTTATCAAGGGGGGCGGCAGAGACCCAGTACTTC. Its translation is CASSLSRGAAETQYF.

This clonotype occurred many times. The CDR3 loop reads CASSQGPVHTNTGELFF. CDR3 DNA: TGCGCCAGCAGCCAAGGCCCGGTACACACGAACACCGGGGAGCTGTTTTTT. The J gene is TRBJ2-2, the V gene TRBV4-1; D is undetermined. CDR1 is MGHRA and CDR2 is YSYEKL in the germline V gene. This CDR3 has 17 residues. The V gene lost 1 base and the J gene lost 0 bases, with 12 bases spanning the gap.

The gene calls are TRBV7-2 and TRBJ1-5; D ambiguous. Trimming pared 5 bases from V and 11 bases from J, leaving 7 bases between. This CDR3 has 10 residues. CDR1 SGHTA and CDR2 FQGNSA come from the germline V gene. CDR3 in DNA: TGTGCCAGCAGCAAAGGGTCCCAGCATTTT. Amino acids: CASSKGSQHF.

The chain couples TRBV20-1 to TRBJ2-3, with 11 bases matching TRBD2. Trimming took 0 bases from V and 4 from J; bases not matched to a gene: 9. The CDR3 is 17 residues long. The germline V gene encodes CDR1 DFQATT and CDR2 SNEGSKA (reference sequence). CDR3 in amino acids: CSARDDPGLAAADTQYF. As DNA, the CDR3 is TGCAGTGCTAGAGATGATCCGGGACTAGCGGCGGCAGATACGCAGTATTTT.

This clonotype was seen at least ten times. The chain has TRBV4-1 and TRBJ1-6; D not resolved. CDR1 and CDR2 from the germline V gene are MGHRA and YSYEKL. This CDR3 is built from 12 residues. V gave up 6 bases and J gave up 7 bases, with 7 bases separating them. CDR3: CASSSMNSPLHF. Written as DNA, the CDR3 is TGCGCCAGCAGTAGTATGAATTCACCCCTCCACTTT.

CDR3 residues: CSASGTSGGYEQYF. CDR3 DNA: TGCAGTGCTAGTGGGACTAGCGGGGGCTACGAGCAGTACTTC. J is TRBJ2-7 and V is TRBV20-1, with 14 nucleotides matching TRBD2. This CDR3 region has 14 residues. The V and J ends lost 3 bases and 3 bases, in that order; junction bases with no gene match: 1. Germline V gives CDR1 DFQATT, CDR2 SNEGSKA (reference sequence).

Turning to this clonotype: Mismatch with germline at one junction end may stem from a read error. V is TRBV5-1 and J is TRBJ2-7; D may be TRBD2 (5 bases). This CDR3 comprises 13 residues. Germline V gene lookup returns CDR1 SGHRS and CDR2 YFSETQ. The CDR3, as DNA: TGCGCCAGCAGCTTGGAAGTCACCGGGGAGCTGTACTTC. It encodes CASSLEVTGELYF.

The chain has TRBV5-1 and TRBJ1-1, with D perhaps matching TRBD1 (5 bases). The CDR3 runs to 22 residues. Germline CDR1 reads SGHRS; CDR2 reads YFSETQ. CDR3 in amino acids: CVQPVPSCWRKDKGPRGTEAFF. DNA of the CDR3: TGCGTGCAGCCTGTTCCAAGCTGCTGGCGCAAAGATAAAGGGCCGAGGGGCACTGAAGCTTTCTTT.

Notes on this clonotype: Relative to the germline gene, one junction end is altered; a read error may explain this. The chain recombines TRBV29-1 with TRBJ2-7; maybe TRBD1 (7 bases). The CDR3 runs to 14 residues. Germline CDR1 and CDR2: SQVTM and ANQGSEA. As DNA, the CDR3 is TGCAGCGTCGAAGAGGCGCAGGGGGGAAACGAGCAGTACTTC. It translates to CSVEEAQGGNEQYF.

This clonotype has ten or more counts. The chain employs TRBV11-2 and TRBJ2-7; a possible D gene is TRBD1 (6 bases). Germline V gene lookup returns CDR1 SGHAT and CDR2 FQNNGV. The CDR3 totals 16 residues. V was cut by 4 bases and J by 0 bases, with 16 bases left in between. CDR3: CASSSWAGTNSYEQYF. In DNA, the CDR3 is TGTGCCAGCAGCTCATGGGCTGGGACAAACTCCTACGAGCAGTACTTC.

Notes on this clonotype: The conserved closing phenylalanine or tryptophan is absent in this CDR3, likely reflecting a read error. The J gene is TRBJ2-1, the V gene TRBV24-1; 10 bases fit TRBD2. The junction had 6 bases not matched to a gene; V was cut back by 4 bases and J by 4 bases. Germline CDR1 and CDR2: KGHDR and SFDVKD. The CDR3 spans 16 residues. The CDR3 here is CATSDPGTSEYNEQFC. The CDR3 DNA sequence: TGTGCCACCAGTGACCCCGGGACTAGCGAGTACAATGAGCAGTTCTGC.

This clonotype was picked up a small number of times. The V gene is TRBV10-1, the J gene TRBJ1-2; 10 bases line up with TRBD1. The CDR3 runs to 14 residues. V lost 10 bases to trimming and J lost 6 bases; unmatched junction nucleotides: 11. CDR1 WNHNN and CDR2 SYGVQD come from the germline V gene (reference sequence). The DNA of the CDR3 is TGCGCCAACGACAGGACAGGGGGATCGAATGGCTACACCTTC. Residues: CANDRTGGSNGYTF.

This clonotype was observed a single time. The chain carries TRBV9 and TRBJ2-3; D unclear. The CDR3 spans 14 residues. CDR1 is SGDLS and CDR2 is YYNGEE in the germline V gene. The ends were cut back, 0 bases at V and 2 bases at J, with 7 bases in the middle. The CDR3 bases are TGTGCCAGCAGCGTAGCTCCGGACACAGATACGCAGTATTTT. Encoded protein: CASSVAPDTDTQYF. The whole variable domain, remainder taken from reference TRBV9 and TRBJ2-3, is DSGVTQTPKHLITATGQRVTLRCSPRSGDLSVYWYQQSLDQGLQFLIQYYNGEERAKGNILERFSAQQFPDLHSELNLSSLELGDSALYFCASSVAPDTDTQYFGPGTRLTVL.

This clonotype was counted once. The chain recombines TRBV20-1 with TRBJ2-7; D is tentatively TRBD1 or TRBD2 (5 bases each). The V and J ends lost 5 bases and 0 bases respectively, with 14 bases between them. CDR3 length: 14 residues. Germline values: CDR1 DFQATT, CDR2 SNEGSKA (reference sequence). CDR3 residues: CSAHRDAHSYEQYF. In DNA form, the CDR3 reads TGCAGTGCTCACCGGGACGCACACTCCTACGAGCAGTACTTC.

The chain uses TRBV25-1 and TRBJ1-2; D is perhaps TRBD1 (5 bases). CDR1 and CDR2 from the germline V gene are MGHDK and SYGVNS. Trimming took off 4 bases at V and 4 bases at J, with 19 bases between the two ends. The CDR3 has 16 residues. This CDR3 is CASSASRDVQFYGYTF. CDR3 nucleotides: TGTGCCAGCAGTGCTAGCCGGGACGTCCAGTTCTATGGCTACACCTTC.

About this clonotype: A much more abundant neighbour one base away suggests this may be a read error. Because the CDR3 is missing its conserved closing phenylalanine or tryptophan, this is likely a read error. The chain has TRBV11-2 and TRBJ2-7; 11 bases are a match to TRBD1. The CDR3 has 15 residues. In germline, CDR1 is SGHAT, CDR2 FQNNGV. The CDR3, as DNA: TGTGCCAACAGCTTGGACAGGGGGCCCTCCTACGAGCAGTACCTC. Encoded protein: CANSLDRGPSYEQYL.

The chain combines TRBV7-2 with TRBJ2-1; 9 nucleotides match TRBD2. V shed 7 bases and J 6 bases; nucleotides not matched to a gene: 10. Germline V CDR1 and CDR2: SGHTA, FQGNSA. The CDR3 runs 15 residues. The CDR3 sequence: CASTPWSGGSNEQFF. In nucleotides, the CDR3 is TGTGCCAGCACTCCCTGGAGCGGGGGGTCCAATGAGCAGTTCTTC.

Judged by abundance, this clonotype is medium-sized (0.01 to 0.1%). The chain uses TRBV7-9 and TRBJ1-6; the D gene is possibly TRBD1 (5 bases). Trimming cost V 4 bases and J 7 bases, with 17 bases left between them. The CDR3 has 16 amino acids. From germline, CDR1 is SEHNR and CDR2 FQNEAQ (reference sequence). DNA of the CDR3: TGTGCCAGCAGCTATAACGCGGGGGTGGTAAATTCACCCCTCCACTTT. It translates to CASSYNAGVVNSPLHF.

As to this clonotype: It is unclear where the CDR3 begins or ends on the DNA, so no DNA is shown, and the CDR3 is as TCRdb lists it. The rearrangement uses TRBV2 and TRBJ1-5; the table's D call of TRBD1 was not tested on the DNA. Germline assignment: CDR1 SNHLY and CDR2 FYNNEI. Counting both end residues, the CDR3 totals 21 amino acids. The CDR3 here is CASSSNRVNEKLFFGSGTQHF.

This chain uses TRBV7-3 with TRBJ2-2; 7 bases match TRBD2. V shed 5 bases, J shed 4 bases, and the junction held 7 bases outside the gene matches. The germline CDR1 and CDR2 sequences are SGHTA and FQGTGA. The CDR3 has 15 residues. CDR3 protein: CASSPMGGSTGELFF. The CDR3 region has the DNA TGTGCCAGCAGCCCCATGGGGGGGAGCACCGGGGAGCTGTTTTTT.